A few counts support the clone carrying this TCR beta chain. Its antigen is as yet unknown. Treatment meaning: PENTA 11 planned treatment interruption arm or continuous ART arm. Sorting from thawed PBMCs isolated naive CD4+ CD45RA+ CD45RO- T cells. Trimming removed 1 base at V and 1 base at J, with 14 bases between. Germline CDR1 is SGHRS and CDR2 is YFSETQ. CDR3 length: 16 residues. This sample was taken from a study of HIV-infected children after antiretroviral therapy interruption. Study overall: EBV and CMV exposure was recorded in most children. Regarding the study as a whole: By the end of treatment interruption, naive CD4+ clonality (Gini) increased. Naive CD4+ sequences overlapped less between time points once interruption began.

A 3' RACE protocol on RNA, with unique molecular identifiers, produced the TCR library. TCRdb reprocessed the 3' RACE reads via MiXCR and lists one record per CDR3 protein. The sample shows about 89,000 distinct CDR3 sequences, under 8% of them seen only once. This rearrangement joins TRBV5-1 to TRBJ1-1; D possibly corresponds to TRBD1 (6 bases). The sequence was collected from a pool of human donors with HIV. The sequences come from CD45RA+ CD4+ T cells from PBMCs, pooled from several time points, collected from a donor given antiretroviral therapy, either interrupted or continuous. Noted subset: naive CD4+ CD45RA+ CD45RO- T cells. CDR3 in amino acids: CASSLIGTRGNTEAFF. The CDR3 DNA is TGCGCCAGCAGCTTGATAGGGACAAGGGGGAACACTGAAGCTTTCTTT. The complete variable domain, with remaining parts taken from reference TRBV5-1 and TRBJ1-1, reads KAGVTQTPRYLIKTRGQQVTLSCSPISGHRSVSWYQQTPGQGLQFLFEYFSETQRNKGNFPGRFSGRQFSNSRSEMNVSTLELGDSALYLCASSLIGTRGNTEAFFGQGTRLTVV.